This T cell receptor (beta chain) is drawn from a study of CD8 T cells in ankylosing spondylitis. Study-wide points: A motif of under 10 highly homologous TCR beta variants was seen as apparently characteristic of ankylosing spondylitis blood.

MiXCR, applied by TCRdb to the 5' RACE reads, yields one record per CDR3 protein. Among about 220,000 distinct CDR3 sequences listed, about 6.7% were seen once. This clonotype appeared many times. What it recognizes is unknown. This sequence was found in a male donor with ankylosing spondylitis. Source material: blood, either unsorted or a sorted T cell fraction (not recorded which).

Written as DNA, the CDR3 is TGTGCCAGCAGTATTGAACCGGGTCCACCGTTCTACGAGCAGTACTTC. This encodes CASSIEPGPPFYEQYF. The rearrangement links TRBV27 to TRBJ2-7; no reliable D call. Trimming removed 5 bases from V and 3 bases from J, with 20 bases in between. Germline values: CDR1 MNHEY, CDR2 SMNVEV (reference sequence). The CDR3 has 16 amino acids.